What follows describes a single TCR beta chain. This specimen belongs to a study of T cell changes during pregnancy in multiple sclerosis. Trimming removed 10 bases at V and 6 bases at J, with 16 bases between. The V gene's germline CDR1 is SNHLY and CDR2 FYNNEI. This CDR3 comprises 13 residues. TCRdb's table, derived via immunoSEQ multiplex PCR, lists solely in-frame clones and lacks some. Here the sample spans some 81,000 clones, 85% to 95% being singletons. The chain uses TRBV2 and TRBJ1-5; D gene unclear. This TCR came from a female donor in good health, enrolled as a control in a pregnancy study. The sequencing here drew on peripheral blood, taken after pregnancy. The CDR3 DNA reads TGTGCCACACGGCCCGGGGTCGGTCAGCCCCAGCATTTT. It is translated as CATRPGVGQPQHF.